Each of the 29 T cell receptor beta chains below was sequenced from the same sample in a study of T cell responses to AZD1222 COVID-19 vaccine. Data came from immunoSEQ multiplex PCR; TCRdb stores just in-frame clones and leaves some out. The table has more than 140,000 clones, approximately 88% seen once. Sequencing used peripheral blood, obtained on day 0 of AZD1222 vaccination. The receptors were sampled from an adult in good health.

The chain uses TRBV7-2 and TRBJ1-5, with D hard to call. The germline CDR1 and CDR2 sequences are SGHTA and FQGNSA. V was trimmed by 5 bases and J by 11 bases, leaving 10 bases between them. This CDR3 has 11 amino acids. CDR3 loop: CASSTTGAQHF. The CDR3 nucleotides read TGTGCCAGCAGCACGACCGGGGCCCAGCATTTT.

V is TRBV5-1 and J is TRBJ2-3, with D possibly being TRBD1 or TRBD2 (6 bases each). The germline V gene has CDR1 SGHRS and CDR2 YFSETQ. The V end was cut by 1 base, the J end by 1 base, with 13 bases between. The CDR3 runs 16 residues. The CDR3 DNA sequence: TGCGCCAGCAGCTTGTCCGGGGGCCCGGGCACAGATACGCAGTATTTT. This codes for CASSLSGGPGTDTQYF.

The rearrangement uses TRBV18 and TRBJ2-6, with 8 bases matching TRBD1. CDR1 KGHSH and CDR2 LQKENI come from the germline V gene. This CDR3 comprises 20 residues. V shed 5 bases and J 0 bases; nucleotides not matched to a gene: 15. The CDR3 region is CASSSITGTGAPSGANVLTF. CDR3 sequence (DNA): TGTGCCAGCTCATCGATTACCGGGACAGGAGCCCCCTCTGGGGCCAACGTCCTGACTTTC.

The CDR3 loop reads CASSLGRTQETQYF. In nucleotides, the CDR3 is TGTGCCAGCAGCTTGGGACGGACCCAAGAGACCCAGTACTTC. The chain is built from TRBV5-5 and TRBJ2-5; D ambiguous. The CDR3 is 14 residues long. Germline assignment: CDR1 SGHKS and CDR2 YYEKEE (reference sequence). V was clipped by 0 bases and J by 1 base, with 7 bases between them. Variable domain in full (rest from reference TRBV5-5 and TRBJ2-5): DAGVTQSPTHLIKTRGQQVTLRCSPISGHKSVSWYQQVLGQGPQFIFQYYEKEERGRGNFPDRFSARQFPNYSSELNVNALLLGDSALYLCASSLGRTQETQYFGPGTRLLVL.

The V call is TRBV21-1, the J call TRBJ2-1; the DNA was not used to check the table's D call, TRBD1. TRBV21-1 is termed a pseudogene. The CDR3 is made up of 18 amino acids. CDR3 in amino acids: CAPEGTYLPSSSYNEQFF. CDR3 bases: TGTGCCCCTGAGGGGACATATCTACCATCCAGCTCCTACAATGAGCAGTTCTTC.

The chain combines TRBV28 with TRBJ2-1, with 11 bases fitting TRBD2. This CDR3 has 14 amino acids. Trimming at V came to 4 bases and at J to 7 bases, leaving 3 bases not matched to a gene. In germline, CDR1 is MDHEN, CDR2 SYDVKM. In DNA, the CDR3 is TGTGCCAGCAGTTGGCTAGCGGGAGGTAATGAGCAGTTCTTC. It yields the protein CASSWLAGGNEQFF.

The J gene is TRBJ2-6, the V gene TRBV7-6, with D uncertain. Trimming shortened V by 2 bases and J by 4 bases, and 6 bases separated the two germline ends. Germline V gene lookup returns CDR1 SGHVS and CDR2 FNYEAQ. This CDR3 has 14 residues. CDR3 sequence reads: CASSLNPGANVLTF. The CDR3 DNA is TGTGCCAGCAGCTTAAATCCCGGGGCCAACGTCCTGACTTTC.

The CDR3 DNA follows: TGCGCCAGCAGCCAATTAGGGGTAGCGGGCACTGAAGCTTTCTTT. Protein: CASSQLGVAGTEAFF. The chain joins TRBV4-1 to TRBJ1-1; D may be TRBD1 (5 bases). This CDR3 region has 15 residues. V was pared by 2 bases and J by 4 bases, with 14 bases between. Germline CDR1 MGHRA, CDR2 YSYEKL.

This clone is a singleton in its sample. The rearrangement uses TRBV27 and TRBJ2-7; TRBD1 might be the D (5 bases). Germline V gives CDR1 MNHEY, CDR2 SMNVEV (reference sequence). This CDR3 has 14 amino acids. With 1 base removed from V and 4 bases from J, the gap between germline ends came to 11 bases. The CDR3 region is CASSLFQGLYEQYF. The CDR3 DNA is TGTGCCAGCAGTTTATTCCAGGGTTTGTACGAGCAGTACTTC.

The chain is built from TRBV12-3 or TRBV12-4 and TRBJ2-5, with D perhaps given as TRBD1 or TRBD2 (5 bases each). The CDR3 length is 13 residues. V lost 10 bases and J lost 5, with 17 bases in between. Written as DNA, the CDR3 is TGTGCCACTACCACGAGGGGTTGGGAGACCCAGTACTTC. Its translation: CATTTRGWETQYF.

The CDR3 DNA follows: TGTGCCAGTAGTATTGACAGGGGGCAACAGCCCCAGCATTTT. It is translated as CASSIDRGQQPQHF. This chain links TRBV19 with TRBJ1-5; 10 bases match TRBD1. V shed 3 bases and J 7 bases; nucleotides not matched to a gene: 3. There are 14 residues in the CDR3. Germline loops: CDR1 LNHDA, CDR2 SQIVND (reference sequence).

The chain couples TRBV6-2 or TRBV6-3 to TRBJ2-5, with D possibly TRBD1 on 6 matching bases. Germline lookup yields CDR1 MNHEY and CDR2 SVGEGT. Trimming removed 0 bases at V and 0 bases at J, with 20 bases between. The CDR3 loop spans 19 amino acids. CDR3 sequence (DNA): TGTGCCAGCAGTTACTCGCCCGGACAGTCTTGGGGTTACCAAGAGACCCAGTACTTC. As protein: CASSYSPGQSWGYQETQYF.

The genes are TRBV7-2 and TRBJ2-3; D possibly corresponds to TRBD1 (5 bases). Germline CDR1 and CDR2: SGHTA and FQGNSA. The V gene lost 4 bases and the J gene lost 4 bases, with 18 bases spanning the gap. The CDR3 loop spans 16 amino acids. In nucleotides, the CDR3 is TGTGCCAGCAGCTACAGACCCAGACAGCTCTCAGATACGCAGTATTTT. Protein: CASSYRPRQLSDTQYF.

This sequence joins TRBV19 and TRBJ2-1; 8 bases map to TRBD2. Germline trimming cut 5 bases from V and 4 bases from J; bases unmatched to any gene: 7. Germline CDR1 reads LNHDA; CDR2 reads SQIVND (reference sequence). The CDR3 has 15 residues. The DNA of the CDR3 is TGTGCCAGTAGTGCAACTAGCGGAATATACAATGAGCAGTTCTTC. Protein product: CASSATSGIYNEQFF.

This chain connects TRBV7-2 to TRBJ2-5; D is possibly TRBD2 (5 bases). The V gene's germline CDR1 is SGHTA and CDR2 FQGNSA. CDR3 size: 15 residues. Trimming left V 5 bases short and J 5 bases short, with 18 bases between. The chain's CDR3 is CASSPRVGRGETQYF. The CDR3 DNA reads as TGTGCCAGCAGCCCCCGAGTGGGGAGAGGGGAGACCCAGTACTTC.

This chain joins TRBV19 and TRBJ2-3; TRBD2 matches 16 bases. The CDR3 totals 18 residues. Germline assignment: CDR1 LNHDA and CDR2 SQIVND (reference sequence). V lost 8 bases, J lost 7 bases, and 15 bases stayed unmatched. CDR3 in DNA: TGTGCCAGTGGGGACGGTGCCGGGACTAGCGGGAGGGCTCATACGCAGTATTTT. This codes for CASGDGAGTSGRAHTQYF. Filled out from reference TRBV19 and TRBJ2-3, the complete variable domain reads DGGITQSPKYLFRKEGQNVTLSCEQNLNHDAMYWYRQDPGQGLRLIYYSQIVNDFQKGDIAEGYSVSREKKESFPLTVTSAQKNPTAFYLCASGDGAGTSGRAHTQYFGPGTRLTVL.

The chain uses TRBV5-4 and TRBJ1-2; TRBD1 might be the D (5 bases). The CDR3 is 13 amino acids. The V gene's germline CDR1 is SGHNT and CDR2 YYREEE (reference sequence). V was shortened by 0 bases and J by 8 bases, with 11 bases between the two germline ends. The CDR3 region has the DNA TGTGCCAGCAGCTTGGAGGCAGGGAGAGGCTACACCTTC. Translating gives CASSLEAGRGYTF.

This chain uses TRBV7-7 with TRBJ2-1; 13 positions agree with TRBD2. CDR1 is SSHAT, CDR2 FNYEAQ, per germline (reference sequence). The V and J ends lost 5 bases and 8 bases, in that order; junction bases with no gene match: 3. The CDR3 totals 14 residues. In DNA form, the CDR3 reads TGTGCCAGCAGCGCTACTAGCGGGAGGGATGAGCAGTTCTTC. It codes for CASSATSGRDEQFF.

This chain joins TRBV28 and TRBJ2-7; D is perhaps TRBD1 (6 bases). With 8 bases removed from V and 3 bases from J, the gap between germline ends came to 11 bases. CDR3 length: 12 residues. CDR1 MDHEN and CDR2 SYDVKM come from the germline V gene. CDR3 sequence: CASGSQGYEQYF. CDR3 DNA: TGTGCCAGCGGATCACAGGGCTACGAGCAGTACTTC.

For the CDR3, the DNA is TGTGCCAGCAGCGCAGGGGGGCCGCCAGATACGCAGTATTTT. This codes for CASSAGGPPDTQYF. The chain carries TRBV7-3 and TRBJ2-3; D possibly corresponds to TRBD1 (7 bases). This CDR3 region has 14 residues. Between the trimmed V and J ends, which lost 5 bases and 4 bases, there was a span of 13 bases. Germline assignment: CDR1 SGHTA and CDR2 FQGTGA.

Only a few counts were recorded for this clone. The chain employs TRBV11-1 and TRBJ2-1, with D possibly matching TRBD2 (6 bases). CDR3 length: 13 residues. Trimming cost V 1 base and J 7 bases, with 8 bases left between them. The germline gives CDR1 SGHAT, CDR2 FQDESV (reference sequence). The CDR3 DNA is TGTGCCAGCAGCTTAGGACTAGAAAATGAGCAGTTCTTC. Its protein is CASSLGLENEQFF.

The chain links TRBV2 to TRBJ2-7; 9 bases match TRBD2. The V segment lost 4 bases and the J segment 6 bases; nucleotides outside the gene matches: 7. CDR3 size: 14 residues. The germline gives CDR1 SNHLY, CDR2 FYNNEI. The CDR3 DNA sequence: TGTGCCAGCAGTGGTGGGACTAGCCGATCCGAGCAGTACTTC. This encodes CASSGGTSRSEQYF.

The rearrangement joins TRBV29-1 to TRBJ1-1, with 7 bases fitting TRBD1. V shed 5 bases, J shed 5 bases, and the junction held 5 bases outside the gene matches. The CDR3 length is 12 residues. Germline-derived CDR1 and CDR2 are SQVTM and ANQGSEA. The CDR3 DNA reads TGCAGCGTTCTAACAGGGGTTACTGAAGCTTTCTTT. It translates to CSVLTGVTEAFF. Complete variable domain (other parts from reference TRBV29-1 and TRBJ1-1): SAVISQKPSRDICQRGTSLTIQCQVDSQVTMMFWYRQQPGQSLTLIATANQGSEATYESGFVIDKFPISRPNLTFSTLTVSNMSPEDSSIYLCSVLTGVTEAFFGQGTRLTVV.

The V and J genes are TRBV11-2 and TRBJ1-1, with TRBD1 as a possible D gene (6 bases). CDR3 size: 12 residues. V was shortened by 5 bases and J by 7 bases, with 11 bases between the two germline ends. In germline, CDR1 is SGHAT, CDR2 FQNNGV. The chain's CDR3 is CASSRGGLEAFF. In nucleotides, the CDR3 is TGTGCCAGCAGCAGGGGGGGGCTTGAAGCTTTCTTT. The variable domain in full, completed from reference TRBV11-2 and TRBJ1-1, reads EAGVAQSPRYKIIEKRQSVAFWCNPISGHATLYWYQQILGQGPKLLIQFQNNGVVDDSQLPKDRFSAERLKGVDSTLKIQPAKLEDSAVYLCASSRGGLEAFFGQGTRLTVV.

The chain couples TRBV5-1 to TRBJ2-7; TRBD1 agrees at 10 bases. J gave up 2 bases and V 0 bases, and 8 bases lay outside the gene matches. The germline V gene encodes CDR1 SGHRS and CDR2 YFSETQ. The CDR3 length is 17 residues. CDR3 nucleotide sequence: TGCGCCAGCAGCTTGGGTGGCCCCGGGACAGGGGCCTACGAGCAGTACTTC. This translates into CASSLGGPGTGAYEQYF.

This CDR3 reads CASMEGTANEKLFF. The CDR3 coding sequence is TGTGCCAGTATGGAGGGGACGGCTAATGAAAAACTGTTTTTT. This chain links TRBV19 with TRBJ1-4; tentatively, D is TRBD1 (5 bases). Germline V lookup: CDR1 LNHDA, CDR2 SQIVND (reference sequence). V dropped 7 bases and J dropped 3 bases, with 12 bases sitting between them. This CDR3 is 14 amino acids long.

V usage is TRBV15 and J usage is TRBJ2-7; a possible D gene is TRBD2 (5 bases). The germline V gene encodes CDR1 LNHNV and CDR2 YYDKDF (reference sequence). Trimming left V 0 bases short and J 4 bases short, with 22 bases between. CDR3 length: 18 amino acids. The CDR3 region has the DNA TGTGCCACCAGCAGAGATCTTACGAAAAAGCGGAGCCGGTACGAGCAGTACTTC. Amino acid sequence: CATSRDLTKKRSRYEQYF.

The V gene is TRBV20-1, the J gene TRBJ2-7; 7 bases map to TRBD1. Trimming took 4 bases from V and 4 from J; bases not matched to a gene: 1. Per germline, CDR1 DFQATT and CDR2 SNEGSKA (reference sequence). The CDR3 is 11 amino acids. The CDR3 loop reads CSAIQGYEQYF. The CDR3 coding sequence is TGCAGTGCTATACAGGGGTACGAGCAGTACTTC.

The V and J genes are TRBV6-5 and TRBJ1-3; D is ambiguous. The CDR3 is made up of 11 amino acids. V was cut by 6 bases and J by 6 bases, with 6 bases left in between. Germline V gene data show CDR1 as MNHEY and CDR2 as SVGAGI. As DNA, the CDR3 is TGTGCCAGCAGCTATGAAAACACCATATATTTT. Its protein product is CASSYENTIYF.